The 19 T cell receptor beta chains below were found in one sample sequenced in a study of T cells in tuberculosis. Produced via immunoSEQ multiplex PCR; TCRdb's table is partial and in-frame only. The sample lists about 30,000 clones, about 95% occurring once. Sequencing was carried out using PBMCs. These receptors came from a donor between 5 and 29 years old with latent tuberculosis or without tuberculosis infection.

CDR3 amino acids: CAVFRVNYGYTF. CDR3 nucleotide sequence: TGTGCCGTCTTCAGGGTAAACTATGGCTACACCTTC. The chain is built from TRBV6-6 and TRBJ1-2, with D perhaps matching TRBD1 (5 bases). V lost 11 bases and J 2 bases, leaving 12 bases between the germline ends. The CDR3 spans 12 residues. The germline V gene has CDR1 MNHNY and CDR2 SVGAGI (reference sequence).

The rearrangement uses TRBV6-1 and TRBJ1-2; 8 bases are a match to TRBD1. This CDR3 region has 14 residues. Losses at the gene ends were 7 bases for V and 7 bases for J; bases not matched to a gene: 11. Germline V lookup: CDR1 MNHNS, CDR2 SASEGT. The CDR3 bases are TGTGCCAGCAATCCTCAGGGGGCAGGGTCTGGCTACACCTTC. This encodes CASNPQGAGSGYTF.

The chain recombines TRBV6-6 with TRBJ2-7, with 7 bases aligning to TRBD1. Per the germline V gene, CDR1 is MNHNY and CDR2 is SVGAGI (reference sequence). The CDR3 has 16 amino acids. The V and J ends lost 0 bases and 5 bases, in that order; junction bases with no gene match: 10. CDR3 sequence: CASSYSMAGGKHEQYF. CDR3 in DNA: TGTGCCAGCAGTTACTCGATGGCAGGGGGAAAACACGAGCAGTACTTC.

The genes are TRBV6-4 and TRBJ2-2; D might be TRBD2 (6 bases). The CDR3 totals 15 residues. Looked up from germline, CDR1 is MRHNA and CDR2 is SNTAGT. V lost 5 bases, J lost 3 bases, and 13 bases lay in between. The DNA for the CDR3 is TGTGCCAGCAGTCCCGGGATAGCGGACACCGGGGAGCTGTTTTTT. Amino acids: CASSPGIADTGELFF.

This clone showed up just once. The CDR3 nucleotides are TGTGCCAGCAGCCTCCGGACAGGCGGAAACACCATATATTTT. It specifies CASSLRTGGNTIYF. V is TRBV28 and J is TRBJ1-3, with 7 nucleotides matching TRBD1. Germline V CDR1 and CDR2: MDHEN, SYDVKM. This CDR3 is 14 amino acids long. V lost 6 bases and J lost 4; bases outside the gene matches: 6.

The chain joins TRBV4-3 to TRBJ2-3, with 9 bases lining up with TRBD2. CDR1 and CDR2 from the germline V gene are LGHNA and YSLEER. The CDR3 extends over 15 amino acids. The trim removed 3 bases at V and 14 bases at J, leaving 15 bases unmatched. CDR3 bases: TGCGCCAGCAGCCAGGTGGTTGATAGCGGGGGAGGGAGGTATTTT. Protein product: CASSQVVDSGGGRYF.

The chain is built from TRBV14 and TRBJ2-7, with 8 bases lining up with TRBD2. After removal of 2 bases from V and 1 base from J, the junction contained 4 bases not matched to a gene. Germline CDR1 is SGHDN and CDR2 is FVKESK. The CDR3 consists of 15 residues. CDR3 in amino acids: CASSQSSGGSYEQYF. The CDR3 region has the DNA TGTGCCAGCAGCCAAAGCAGCGGGGGTTCCTACGAGCAGTACTTC.

This chain links TRBV29-1 with TRBJ1-2; D is unresolved. The CDR3 extends over 13 amino acids. V lost 5 bases and J lost 2, with 12 bases in between. In germline, CDR1 is SQVTM, CDR2 ANQGSEA. Written as DNA, the CDR3 is TGCAGCGTTTCGCGGGATCTGAACTATGGCTACACCTTC. It yields the protein CSVSRDLNYGYTF.

The chain combines TRBV19 with TRBJ1-2, with D perhaps TRBD1 (6 bases). Germline V lookup: CDR1 LNHDA, CDR2 SQIVND (reference sequence). V was clipped by 5 bases and J by 8 bases, with 18 bases between them. The CDR3 totals 14 residues. The chain's CDR3 is CASSYVDRPGGYTF. The DNA for the CDR3 is TGTGCCAGTAGTTACGTAGACAGGCCGGGAGGCTACACCTTC.

V usage is TRBV6-6 and J usage is TRBJ2-7; the D gene is possibly TRBD2 (6 bases). Germline CDR1 and CDR2: MNHNY and SVGAGI (reference sequence). The CDR3 extends over 14 amino acids. Trimming left V 0 bases short and J 5 bases short, with 11 bases between. The DNA for the CDR3 is TGTGCCAGCAGTTACTCGTCAGGAGGGGACGAGCAGTACTTC. Translating gives CASSYSSGGDEQYF.

The gene calls are TRBV27 and TRBJ1-1; 7 bases fit TRBD1. The CDR3 runs to 14 residues. The germline V gene encodes CDR1 MNHEY and CDR2 SMNVEV (reference sequence). V dropped 7 bases and J dropped 0; count of bases not matched to a gene: 5. The CDR3 protein is CASKIGTVNTEAFF. The CDR3 DNA is TGTGCCAGCAAAATAGGGACAGTGAACACTGAAGCTTTCTTT.

The chain links TRBV9 to TRBJ2-2; possible D gene TRBD2, 6 bases. This CDR3 spans 16 amino acids. Between the trimmed V and J ends, which lost 5 bases and 5 bases, there was a span of 19 bases. The germline V gene encodes CDR1 SGDLS and CDR2 YYNGEE. CDR3 residues: CASSPGASGRTGELFF. CDR3 DNA sequence: TGTGCCAGCAGTCCTGGAGCGTCAGGGAGGACCGGGGAGCTGTTTTTT.

The chain employs TRBV5-1 and TRBJ2-5; a weak D match, TRBD2 (6 bases). Trimming took off 1 base at V and 4 bases at J, with 20 bases between the two ends. CDR1 SGHRS and CDR2 YFSETQ come from the germline V gene. The CDR3 runs to 17 residues. CDR3 in DNA: TGCGCCAGCAGCTTGTCTGGTGGGGGAGGCTCCGCAGAGACCCAGTACTTC. This encodes CASSLSGGGGSAETQYF.

The J gene is TRBJ2-1, the V gene TRBV29-1; 9 bases align to TRBD2. The CDR3 is made up of 15 amino acids. V dropped 4 bases and J dropped 5; count of bases not matched to a gene: 9. The germline gives CDR1 SQVTM, CDR2 ANQGSEA. The CDR3 DNA follows: TGCAGCGTTGCCGGCCTAGCGGGGACCAACAATGAGCAGTTCTTC. The encoded protein is CSVAGLAGTNNEQFF.

This chain links TRBV29-1 with TRBJ2-1, with TRBD1 as a possible D gene (6 bases). CDR1 and CDR2 from the germline V gene are SQVTM and ANQGSEA. The CDR3 runs to 10 residues. Trimming shortened V by 4 bases and J by 11 bases, and 9 bases separated the two germline ends. The chain's CDR3 is CSVVTGKQFF. CDR3 in DNA: TGCAGCGTTGTTACAGGGAAGCAGTTCTTC.

This chain joins TRBV2 and TRBJ1-3; D unclear. Germline V gives CDR1 SNHLY, CDR2 FYNNEI. V lost 3 bases and J lost 0, with 9 bases in between. This CDR3 contains 15 residues. This CDR3 is CASSEGSLSGNTIYF. CDR3 DNA sequence: TGTGCCAGCAGTGAGGGCAGCCTCTCTGGAAACACCATATATTTT.

The chain joins TRBV7-6 to TRBJ2-3; D unclear. The CDR3 extends over 11 amino acids. Germline CDR1 and CDR2: SGHVS and FNYEAQ. Trimming left V 7 bases short and J 0 bases short, with 2 bases between. CDR3 sequence (DNA): TGTGCCAGCACTAGCACAGATACGCAGTATTTT. Its protein is CASTSTDTQYF.

This chain connects TRBV13 to TRBJ2-3; no reliable D call. Trimming stripped 5 bases from V and 2 bases from J, with 20 bases between. This CDR3 has 17 amino acids. The germline CDR1 and CDR2 sequences are PRHDT and FYEKMQ (reference sequence). CDR3 sequence (DNA): TGTGCCAGCAGCCCCCCTGGGCAGTTGACATTCACAGATACGCAGTATTTT. Translating it yields CASSPPGQLTFTDTQYF.

The chain joins TRBV2 to TRBJ1-5, with unresolved D. The CDR3 length is 14 residues. Germline V gives CDR1 SNHLY, CDR2 FYNNEI. V gave up 5 bases and J gave up 0 bases, with 8 bases separating them. The chain's CDR3 is CASSPQFSNQPQHF. DNA for the CDR3: TGTGCCAGCAGTCCCCAGTTTAGCAATCAGCCCCAGCATTTT.